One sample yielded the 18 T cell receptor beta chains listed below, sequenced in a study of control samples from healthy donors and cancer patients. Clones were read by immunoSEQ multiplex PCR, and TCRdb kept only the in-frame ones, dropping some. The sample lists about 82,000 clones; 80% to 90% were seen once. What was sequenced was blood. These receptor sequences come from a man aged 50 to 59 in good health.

The CDR3 DNA reads as TGTGCCAGCAGCTTAGCGGACTTTTTCACCGGGGAGCTGTTTTTT. Protein: CASSLADFFTGELFF. The chain links TRBV7-6 to TRBJ2-2, with a tentative D call TRBD2 (5 bases). V lost 0 bases to trimming and J lost 4 bases, with 9 bases between them. Germline CDR1 and CDR2: SGHVS and FNYEAQ. This CDR3 has 15 amino acids.

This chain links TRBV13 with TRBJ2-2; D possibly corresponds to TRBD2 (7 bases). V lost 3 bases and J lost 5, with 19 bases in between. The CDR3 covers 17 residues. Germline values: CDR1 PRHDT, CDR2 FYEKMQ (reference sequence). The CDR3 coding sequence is TGTGCCAGCAGCTTCCTAGCGGAGGGGGGATTGACCGGGGAGCTGTTTTTT. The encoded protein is CASSFLAEGGLTGELFF.

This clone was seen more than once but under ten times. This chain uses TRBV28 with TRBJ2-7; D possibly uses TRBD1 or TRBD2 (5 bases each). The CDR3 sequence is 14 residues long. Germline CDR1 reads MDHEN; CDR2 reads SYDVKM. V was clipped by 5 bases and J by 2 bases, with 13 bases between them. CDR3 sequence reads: CASSIVGTTYEQYF. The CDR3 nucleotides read TGTGCCAGCAGTATTGTAGGGACGACCTACGAGCAGTACTTC.

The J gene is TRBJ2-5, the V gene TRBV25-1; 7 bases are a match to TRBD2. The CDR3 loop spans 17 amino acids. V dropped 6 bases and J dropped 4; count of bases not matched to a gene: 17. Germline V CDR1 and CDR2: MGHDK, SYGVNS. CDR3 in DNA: TGTGCCAGCAGCTCCAAGACTAGCAATATTTTAGGAGAGACCCAGTACTTC. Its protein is CASSSKTSNILGETQYF.

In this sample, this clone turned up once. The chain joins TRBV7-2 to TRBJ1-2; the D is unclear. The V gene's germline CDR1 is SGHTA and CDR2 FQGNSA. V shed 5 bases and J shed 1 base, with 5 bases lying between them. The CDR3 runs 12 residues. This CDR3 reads CASSTYNYGYTF. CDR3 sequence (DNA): TGTGCCAGCAGCACCTATAACTATGGCTACACCTTC.

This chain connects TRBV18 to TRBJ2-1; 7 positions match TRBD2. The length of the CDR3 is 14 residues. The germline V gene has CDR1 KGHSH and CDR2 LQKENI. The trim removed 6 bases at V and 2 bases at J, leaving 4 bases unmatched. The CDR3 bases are TGTGCCAGCTCCGGGGGGAACCCCTACAATGAGCAGTTCTTC. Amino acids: CASSGGNPYNEQFF.

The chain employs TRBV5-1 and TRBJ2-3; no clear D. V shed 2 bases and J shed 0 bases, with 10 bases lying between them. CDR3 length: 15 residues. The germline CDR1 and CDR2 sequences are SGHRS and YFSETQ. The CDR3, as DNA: TGCGCCAGCAGCTTTGTAGGACCAAGCACAGATACGCAGTATTTT. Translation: CASSFVGPSTDTQYF.

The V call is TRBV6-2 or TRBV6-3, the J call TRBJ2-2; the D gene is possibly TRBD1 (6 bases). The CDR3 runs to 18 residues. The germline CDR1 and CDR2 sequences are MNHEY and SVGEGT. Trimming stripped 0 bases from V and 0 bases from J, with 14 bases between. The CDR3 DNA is TGTGCCAGCAGTTACTCGGGTTACAGGGTTACGAACACCGGGGAGCTGTTTTTT. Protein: CASSYSGYRVTNTGELFF.

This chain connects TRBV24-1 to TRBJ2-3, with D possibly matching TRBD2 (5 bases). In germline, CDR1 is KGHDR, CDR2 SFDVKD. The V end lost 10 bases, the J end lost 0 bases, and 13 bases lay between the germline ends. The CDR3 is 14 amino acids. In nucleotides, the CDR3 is TGTGCCACTAAGGGAGCGGCTAGCACAGATACGCAGTATTTT. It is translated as CATKGAASTDTQYF.

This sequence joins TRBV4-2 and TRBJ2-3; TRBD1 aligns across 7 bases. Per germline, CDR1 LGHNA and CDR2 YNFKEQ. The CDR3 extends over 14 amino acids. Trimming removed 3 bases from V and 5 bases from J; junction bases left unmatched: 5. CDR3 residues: CASSQTDREDTQYF. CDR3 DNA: TGTGCCAGCAGCCAGACCGACAGGGAAGATACGCAGTATTTT.

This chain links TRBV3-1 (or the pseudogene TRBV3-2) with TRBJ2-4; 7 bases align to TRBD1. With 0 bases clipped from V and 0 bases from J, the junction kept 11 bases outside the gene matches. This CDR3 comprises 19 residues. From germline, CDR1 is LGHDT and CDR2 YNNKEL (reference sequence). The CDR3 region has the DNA TGTGCCAGCAGCCAAGAGCTCAGTAGACAGGGCAAAGCCAAAAACATTCAGTACTTC. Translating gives CASSQELSRQGKAKNIQYF.

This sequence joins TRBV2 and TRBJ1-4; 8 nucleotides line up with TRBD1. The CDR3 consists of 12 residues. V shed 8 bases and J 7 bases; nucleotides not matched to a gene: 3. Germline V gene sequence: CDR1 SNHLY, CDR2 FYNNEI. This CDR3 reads CASQGAGEKLFF. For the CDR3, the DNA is TGTGCCAGCCAGGGGGCAGGTGAAAAACTGTTTTTT.

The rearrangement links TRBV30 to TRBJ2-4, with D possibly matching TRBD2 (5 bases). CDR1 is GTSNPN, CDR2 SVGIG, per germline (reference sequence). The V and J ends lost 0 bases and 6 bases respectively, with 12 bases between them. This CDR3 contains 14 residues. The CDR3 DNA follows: TGTGCCTGGAGTGTTGAAGAACGGGGAAACATTCAGTACTTC. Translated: CAWSVEERGNIQYF.

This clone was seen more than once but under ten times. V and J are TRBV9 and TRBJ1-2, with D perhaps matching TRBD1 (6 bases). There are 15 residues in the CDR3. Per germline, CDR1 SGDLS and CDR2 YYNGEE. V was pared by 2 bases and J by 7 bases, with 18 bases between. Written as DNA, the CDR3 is TGTGCCAGCAGCGTTAGGGCCAGCGGGGGCAGTGGCTACACCTTC. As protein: CASSVRASGGSGYTF.

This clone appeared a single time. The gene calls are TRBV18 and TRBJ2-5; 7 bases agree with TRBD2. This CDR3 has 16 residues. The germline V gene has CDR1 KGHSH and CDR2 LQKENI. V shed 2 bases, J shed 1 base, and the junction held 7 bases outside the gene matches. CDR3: CASSPAGGLIQETQYF. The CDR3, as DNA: TGTGCCAGCTCACCAGCCGGGGGGTTGATCCAAGAGACCCAGTACTTC.

DNA for the CDR3: TGTGCCAGTAGTATAACTCAGAACCCTTCCACTGAAGCTTTCTTT. Protein: CASSITQNPSTEAFF. The genes are TRBV19 and TRBJ1-1; D gene unclear. This CDR3 region has 15 residues. V was trimmed by 2 bases and J by 4 bases, leaving 14 bases between them. Germline CDR1 and CDR2: LNHDA and SQIVND (reference sequence).

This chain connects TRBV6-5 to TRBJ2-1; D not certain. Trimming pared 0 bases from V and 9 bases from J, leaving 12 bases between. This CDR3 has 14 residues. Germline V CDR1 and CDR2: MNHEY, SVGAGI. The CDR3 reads CASSYSPNSLEQFF. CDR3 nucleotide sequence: TGTGCCAGCAGTTACTCCCCCAATTCGCTTGAGCAGTTCTTC.

CDR3 sequence (DNA): TGTGCCAGCAGTGTCTACGGCGGTAATTCGGACAATTCACCCCTCCACTTT. It yields the protein CASSVYGGNSDNSPLHF. V usage is TRBV6-1 and J usage is TRBJ1-6; D not certain. Deletions cut 4 bases from V and 7 bases from J, with 20 bases between. Germline CDR1 reads MNHNS; CDR2 reads SASEGT. The CDR3 loop spans 17 amino acids.